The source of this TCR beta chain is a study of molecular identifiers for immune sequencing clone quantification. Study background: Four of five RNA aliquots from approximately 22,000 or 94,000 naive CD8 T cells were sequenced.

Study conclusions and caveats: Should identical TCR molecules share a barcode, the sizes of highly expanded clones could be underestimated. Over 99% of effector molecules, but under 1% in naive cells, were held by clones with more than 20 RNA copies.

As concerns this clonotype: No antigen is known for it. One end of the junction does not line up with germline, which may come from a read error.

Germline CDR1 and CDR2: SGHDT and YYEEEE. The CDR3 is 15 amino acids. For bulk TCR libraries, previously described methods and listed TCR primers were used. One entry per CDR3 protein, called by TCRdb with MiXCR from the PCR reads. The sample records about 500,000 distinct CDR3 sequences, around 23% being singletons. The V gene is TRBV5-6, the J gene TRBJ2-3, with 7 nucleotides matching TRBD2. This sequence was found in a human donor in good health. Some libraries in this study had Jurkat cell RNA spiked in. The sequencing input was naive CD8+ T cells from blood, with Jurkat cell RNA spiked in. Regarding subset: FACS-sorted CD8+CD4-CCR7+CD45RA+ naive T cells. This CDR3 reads CARSPQAGITDTQYF. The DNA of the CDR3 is TGTGCCCGCAGCCCCCAAGCGGGAATCACAGATACGCAGTATTTT.